This T cell receptor beta chain was captured by sequencing in a study of T-cell reconstitution after alpha-beta-depleted transplantation in children. Trimming left V 1 base short and J 5 bases short, with 7 bases between. The germline CDR1 and CDR2 sequences are PRHDT and FYEKMQ (reference sequence). This CDR3 region has 13 residues. The library targeted TCRbeta and was prepared with unique molecular identifiers. One entry per CDR3 protein, called by TCRdb with MiXCR from the PCR reads. This table has 500,000 to 600,000 distinct CDR3 sequences, around 16% appearing once. The genes are TRBV13 and TRBJ2-3, with D unresolved. This clonotype originated in a human donor who donated a stem cell graft to a child with acute lymphoblastic leukemia. The starting material was PBMCs from the stem cell graft donor, obtained from the stem cell graft. The chain's CDR3 is CASSLARLDTQYF. Written as DNA, the CDR3 is TGTGCCAGCAGCTTAGCTCGGTTAGATACGCAGTATTTT.